These T cell receptor beta chains were read from a single sample in a study of blood T cell repertoires in COVID-19. Assay: immunoSEQ multiplex PCR; the TCRdb copy retains only in-frame clones and omits some. The sample lists about 260,000 clones; about nine tenths were seen once. The sequenced sample was PBMCs or T cells enriched from blood (not recorded which). These receptors all stem from a woman aged 40 to 49 with acute COVID-19. CDR3s include the opening cysteine and the closing phenylalanine or tryptophan. D genes are given only for firm matches. Clone size, where shown, is once, few, many, or a class for clones that have expanded.

CDR3nt	CDR3aa	v_gene	len	j_gene	d_gene	abundance
TGTGCCAGCAGCTTAATAGATGGCTACGAGCAGTACTTC	CASSLIDGYEQYF	TRBV13	13	TRBJ2-7	NA	NA
TGTGCCAGCAGGGGGGGTTACAATGAGCAGTTCTTC	CASRGGYNEQFF	TRBV2	12	TRBJ2-1	NA	NA
TGTGCCAGCAGCCCTATTGGAGGGGCGTTTGGAAACACCATATATTTT	CASSPIGGAFGNTIYF	TRBV7-9	16	TRBJ1-3	NA	NA
TGTGCCAGTAGCACCCGCGGGATACGGGCCAATGAGCAGTTCTTC	CASSTRGIRANEQFF	TRBV19	15	TRBJ2-1	NA	NA
TGCGCCAGCGGGGCCGAGCTGAGCCCTGTCAATGAGCAGTTCTTC	CASGAELSPVNEQFF	TRBV4-3	15	TRBJ2-1	NA	NA
TGTGCCAGCAGCTCGGGTAAGCGGGGGAACACTGAAGCTTTCTTT	CASSSGKRGNTEAFF	TRBV5-4	15	TRBJ1-1	NA	NA
TGTGCCACCAGGACAGGACAGGGGGCGGACACTGAAGCTTTCTTT	CATRTGQGADTEAFF	TRBV24-1	15	TRBJ1-1	TRBD1	NA
TGTGCCAGCAGCCGGACTAGCAATGAGCAGTTCTTC	CASSRTSNEQFF	TRBV7-9	12	TRBJ2-1	TRBD2	few
TGTGCCAGTAGTATAATTGGCAGGGCGCATGGCTACACCTTC	CASSIIGRAHGYTF	TRBV19	14	TRBJ1-2	NA	NA
TGTGCCACCAGTGATCAGGGTCGAACCGGGGAGCTGTTTTTT	CATSDQGRTGELFF	TRBV24-1	14	TRBJ2-2	NA	NA
TGTGCCAGCAGTGAACTGACAGGGGTGGCTGAAGCTTTCTTT	CASSELTGVAEAFF	TRBV6-1	14	TRBJ1-1	TRBD1	NA
TGTGCCAGCAGAGGTTTCCCGGGACTAGCGGGACCCGACTCCTACAATGAGCAGTTCTTC	CASRGFPGLAGPDSYNEQFF	TRBV7-3	20	TRBJ2-1	TRBD2	once
TGTGCCAGCAGCCCCCCCGGGACAGAATATGGCTACACCTTC	CASSPPGTEYGYTF	TRBV5-4	14	TRBJ1-2	TRBD1	NA
TGTGCCAGCTCACTTCCACAGGGGGCGATCACTGAAGCTTTCTTT	CASSLPQGAITEAFF	TRBV11-2	15	TRBJ1-1	TRBD1	NA
TGTGCCAGCAGCTGGGGGGGAAATCAGCCCCAGCATTTT	CASSWGGNQPQHF	TRBV5-4	13	TRBJ1-5	NA	once
TGCAGCGTGGTGGGACAGGGGCGTTACAATGAGCAGTTCTTC	CSVVGQGRYNEQFF	TRBV29-1	14	TRBJ2-1	TRBD1	NA
TGTGCCAGCAGCTCCCAGGGCGGGGGCGCAAGAAACACCATATATTTT	CASSSQGGGARNTIYF	TRBV7-9	16	TRBJ1-3	NA	once
TGTGCCAGCAGTGTATTCAAAAGAGGCTACACTGAAGCTTTCTTT	CASSVFKRGYTEAFF	TRBV28	15	TRBJ1-1	NA	few
TGCGCCAGCAGCCAAGATGCCATACTCTACGAGCAGTACTTC	CASSQDAILYEQYF	TRBV4-1	14	TRBJ2-7	NA	NA
TGTGCCGGACAGGGCGTTGGAGAGACCCAGTACTTC	CAGQGVGETQYF	TRBV30	12	TRBJ2-5	TRBD1	NA
TGTGCCAGCAGTGAACGCAGGCCACCAGATACGCAGTATTTT	CASSERRPPDTQYF	TRBV2	14	TRBJ2-3	NA	NA
TGTGCCAGCAGCTTGCTGGGACAGAATAATTCACCCCTCCACTTT	CASSLLGQNNSPLHF	TRBV5-4	15	TRBJ1-6	TRBD1	NA
TGTGCCAGCAGCTTATATTTACGGGACAGCCTTCCCTCTAACTATGGCTACACCTTC	CASSLYLRDSLPSNYGYTF	TRBV11-2	19	TRBJ1-2	TRBD1	NA
TGTGCCACCAGTGTCCTTCCTACAGGGGTTTGGACTGAAGCTTTCTTT	CATSVLPTGVWTEAFF	TRBV24-1	16	TRBJ1-1	TRBD1	NA
TGTGCCAGCAGCTTTCATGGGGCACTTGGGGAAAAACTGTTTTTT	CASSFHGALGEKLFF	TRBV5-5	15	TRBJ1-4	NA	NA
TGTGCCACCAAGGACTACACAGATACGCAGTATTTT	CATKDYTDTQYF	TRBV24-1	12	TRBJ2-3	NA	NA
TGTGCCAGTAGGGGACAGGGGGTTAGTCAGCCCCAGCATTTT	CASRGQGVSQPQHF	TRBV19	14	TRBJ1-5	TRBD1	NA
TGTGCCAGCAGTCCAAACAGGGGTCCCATGAACACTGAAGCTTTCTTT	CASSPNRGPMNTEAFF	TRBV9	16	TRBJ1-1	TRBD1	NA
TGCGCCAGCAGCTTGAGGACGGGATCAGATACGCAGTATTTT	CASSLRTGSDTQYF	TRBV5-1	14	TRBJ2-3	NA	NA